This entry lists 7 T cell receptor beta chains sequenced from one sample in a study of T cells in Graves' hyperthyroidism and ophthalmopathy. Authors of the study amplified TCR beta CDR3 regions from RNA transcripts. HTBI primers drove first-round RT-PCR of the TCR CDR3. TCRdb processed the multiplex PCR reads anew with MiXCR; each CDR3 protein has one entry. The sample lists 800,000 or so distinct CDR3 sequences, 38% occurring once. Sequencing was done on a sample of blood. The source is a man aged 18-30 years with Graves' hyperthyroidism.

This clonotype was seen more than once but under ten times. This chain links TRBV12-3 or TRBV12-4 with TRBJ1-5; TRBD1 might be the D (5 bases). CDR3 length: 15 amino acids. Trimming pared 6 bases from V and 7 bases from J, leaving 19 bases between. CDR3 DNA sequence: TGTGCCAGCAGCCCGCCTCCCACCCGGGGGCAGCCCCAGCATTTT. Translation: CASSPPPTRGQPQHF.

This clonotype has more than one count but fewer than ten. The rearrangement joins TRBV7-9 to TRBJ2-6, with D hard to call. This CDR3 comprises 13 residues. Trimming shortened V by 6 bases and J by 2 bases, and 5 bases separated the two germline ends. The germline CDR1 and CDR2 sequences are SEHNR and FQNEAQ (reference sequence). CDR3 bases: TGTGCCAGCAGGAGTCCTGGGGCCAACGTCCTGACTTTC. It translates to CASRSPGANVLTF.

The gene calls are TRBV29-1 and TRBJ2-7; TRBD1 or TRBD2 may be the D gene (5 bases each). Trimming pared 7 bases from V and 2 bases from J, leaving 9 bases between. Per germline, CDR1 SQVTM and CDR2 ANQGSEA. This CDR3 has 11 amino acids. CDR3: CSGGNPYEQYF. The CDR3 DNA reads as TGCAGCGGGGGGAATCCCTACGAGCAGTACTTC.

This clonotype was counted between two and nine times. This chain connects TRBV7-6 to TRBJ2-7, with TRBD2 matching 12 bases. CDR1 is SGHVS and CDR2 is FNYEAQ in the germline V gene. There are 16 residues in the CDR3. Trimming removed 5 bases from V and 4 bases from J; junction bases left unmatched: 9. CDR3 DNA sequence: TGTGCCAGCAGCCAAGCGACTAGCGGGAGTGGATACGAGCAGTACTTC. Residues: CASSQATSGSGYEQYF.

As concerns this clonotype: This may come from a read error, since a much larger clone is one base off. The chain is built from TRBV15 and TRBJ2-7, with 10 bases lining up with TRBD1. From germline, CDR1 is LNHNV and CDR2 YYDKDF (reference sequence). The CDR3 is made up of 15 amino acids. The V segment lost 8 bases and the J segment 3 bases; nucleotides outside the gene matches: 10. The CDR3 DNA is TGTGCCACCGGCATCGGGACAGGGGCTATCTACGAGCAGTACTTC. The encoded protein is CATGIGTGAIYEQYF.

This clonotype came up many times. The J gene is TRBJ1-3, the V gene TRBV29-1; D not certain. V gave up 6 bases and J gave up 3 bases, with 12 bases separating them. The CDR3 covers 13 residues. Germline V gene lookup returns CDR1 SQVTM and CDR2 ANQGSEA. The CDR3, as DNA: TGCAGCGTGGCACCGGCTAATGGAAACACCATATATTTT. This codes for CSVAPANGNTIYF.

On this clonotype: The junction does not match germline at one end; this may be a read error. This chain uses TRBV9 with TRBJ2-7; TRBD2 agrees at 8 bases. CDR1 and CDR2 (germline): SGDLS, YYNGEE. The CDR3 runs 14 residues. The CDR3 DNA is TGTGCCAGCGGCCCGGGGGGGGCCTCCTATGAGCAGTACTTC. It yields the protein CASGPGGASYEQYF.